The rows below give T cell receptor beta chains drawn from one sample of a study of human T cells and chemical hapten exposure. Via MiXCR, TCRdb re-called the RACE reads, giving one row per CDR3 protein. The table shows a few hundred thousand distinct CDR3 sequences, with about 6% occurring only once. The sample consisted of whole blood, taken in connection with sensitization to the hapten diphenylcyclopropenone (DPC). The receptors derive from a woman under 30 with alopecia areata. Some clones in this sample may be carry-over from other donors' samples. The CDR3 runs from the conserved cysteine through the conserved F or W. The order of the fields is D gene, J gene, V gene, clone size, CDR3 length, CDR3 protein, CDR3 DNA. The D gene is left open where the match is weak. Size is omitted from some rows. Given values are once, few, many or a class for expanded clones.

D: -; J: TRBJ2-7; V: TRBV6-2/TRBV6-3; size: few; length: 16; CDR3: CASSYSLGEPEYEQYF; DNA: TGTGCCAGCAGTTACTCGCTCGGAGAACCTGAATACGAGCAGTACTTC
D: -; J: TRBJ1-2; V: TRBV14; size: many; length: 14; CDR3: CASSQEDNNRCYTF; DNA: TGTGCCAGCAGCCAAGAGGATAATAACAGGTGCTACACCTTC
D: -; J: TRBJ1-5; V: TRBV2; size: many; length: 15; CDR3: CASSWTTASNQPQHF; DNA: TGTGCCAGCAGTTGGACAACCGCTAGCAATCAGCCCCAGCATTTT
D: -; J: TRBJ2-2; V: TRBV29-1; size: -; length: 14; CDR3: CSVTELDRTRELFF; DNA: TGCAGCGTGACCGAACTGGACCGCACCAGGGAGCTGTTTTTT
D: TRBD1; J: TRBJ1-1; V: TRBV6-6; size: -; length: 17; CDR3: CASSPTPTTGGNTEAFF; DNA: TGTGCCAGCAGTCCAACCCCTACGACAGGGGGAAACACTGAAGCTTTCTTT
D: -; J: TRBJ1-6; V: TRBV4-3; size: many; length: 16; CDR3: CASSQDLRTDNSPLHF; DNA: TGCGCCAGCAGCCAAGATTTGAGGACTGATAATTCACCCCTCCACTTT
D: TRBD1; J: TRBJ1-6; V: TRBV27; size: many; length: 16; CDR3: CASSPTDRTYNSPLHF; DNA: TGTGCCAGCAGTCCCACGGACAGGACCTATAATTCACCCCTCCACTTT
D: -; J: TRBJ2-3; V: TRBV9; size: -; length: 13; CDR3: CASSASPEDTQYF; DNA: TGTGCCAGCAGCGCGTCCCCAGAAGATACGCAGTATTTT
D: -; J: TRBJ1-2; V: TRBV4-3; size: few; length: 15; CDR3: CASSQAMGSYYGYTF; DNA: TGCGCCAGCAGCCAAGCCATGGGGTCTTACTATGGCTACACCTTC
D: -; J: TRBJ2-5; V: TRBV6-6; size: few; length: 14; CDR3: CASSYSTLQETQYF; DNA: TGTGCCAGCAGTTACTCGACATTGCAAGAGACCCAGTACTTC
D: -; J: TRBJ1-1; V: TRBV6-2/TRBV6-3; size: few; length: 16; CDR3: CASSYDKGAMNTEAFF; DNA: TGTGCCAGCAGTTACGACAAAGGGGCGATGAACACTGAAGCTTTCTTT
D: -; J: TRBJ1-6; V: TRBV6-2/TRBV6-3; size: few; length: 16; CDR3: CASSYGGRSYNSPLHF; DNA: TGTGCCAGCAGTTACGGGGGCAGGAGCTATAATTCACCCCTCCACTTT
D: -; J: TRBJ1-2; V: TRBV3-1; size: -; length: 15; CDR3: CASSQGRAPNRGYTF; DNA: TGTGCCAGCAGCCAAGGTCGGGCCCCTAACCGGGGCTACACCTTC
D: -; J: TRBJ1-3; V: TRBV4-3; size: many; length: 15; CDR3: CASSPRRERGNTIYF; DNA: TGCGCCAGCAGCCCCCGCAGGGAGAGGGGAAACACCATATATTTT
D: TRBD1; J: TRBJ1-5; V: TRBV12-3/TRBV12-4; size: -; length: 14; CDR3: CASSQGARDQPQHF; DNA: TGTGCCAGCAGCCAGGGGGCGCGGGATCAGCCCCAGCATTTT
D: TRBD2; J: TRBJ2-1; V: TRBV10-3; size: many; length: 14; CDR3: CAIRTSGGYNEQFF; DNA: TGTGCCATCAGAACTAGCGGGGGATACAATGAGCAGTTCTTC